This TCR beta chain was recovered during a study of T cell responses to AZD1222 COVID-19 vaccine. Whole-study findings and limits: Increases in Spike-specific TCR breadth and depth were seen after two AZD1222 doses. A mostly white British donor set with more females was recruited, and clonal diversity was possibly underestimated.

It was second doses at about 4 or about 12 weeks that were pooled. The V gene end was trimmed by 3 bases and the J gene end by 2 bases; junction bases not matched to a gene: 7. The CDR3 is made up of 16 amino acids. The germline CDR1 and CDR2 sequences are SGHTA and FQGNSA. Method: immunoSEQ multiplex PCR; TCRdb's copy keeps in-frame clones and lacks some. The table records over 85,000 clones, roughly 90% of them present only once. In regard to this clone: Antigen unknown.

This rearrangement joins TRBV7-2 to TRBJ2-3; TRBD2 aligns across 8 bases. Sequencing used peripheral blood, obtained 28 days after the second AZD1222 dose. This receptor was taken from an adult who received the AZD1222 COVID-19 vaccine. In DNA form, the CDR3 reads TGTGCCAGCAGCTTTGGGGCTAGCGGGTACACAGATACGCAGTATTTT. Its translation: CASSFGASGYTDTQYF.